This TCR beta chain is drawn from a study of cytomegalovirus exposure and HLA in healthy donors. Broader study findings: A few chains tied to CMV proved CMV antigen-specific in vitro. Analysis was performed later, and it showed HLA-associated TCR beta chains to be more clonally expanded than equally common others.

About this clone: Its antigen is still unknown.

Germline V gene sequence: CDR1 MDHEN, CDR2 SYDVKM. CDR3 length: 16 residues. After removal of 3 bases from V and 8 bases from J, the junction contained 8 bases not matched to a gene. With 60 Vbeta and 13 Jbeta primers, the PCR was carried out. Measured with immunoSEQ multiplex PCR; TCRdb has only the in-frame clones, and not every one. The sample lists about 83,000 clones, roughly 76% seen once, with over 1.5% in the top ten. This TCR derives from a woman between 25 and 40 years old in good health and CMV-seronegative. Sequenced sample: PBMCs. The V gene is TRBV28, the J gene TRBJ2-1, with TRBD2 identical over 12 bases. The CDR3, as DNA: TGTGCCAGCAGTTTGACTAGCGGGAGAGTAGGGCATGAGCAGTTCTTC. Its protein is CASSLTSGRVGHEQFF.